Following are 28 T cell receptor beta chains from one sample sequenced in a study of blood T cell repertoires in COVID-19. Only in-frame clones appear in the TCRdb table, and some are missing; sequencing was by immunoSEQ multiplex PCR. The sample includes 210,000 or so clones, 70% to 90% of them seen just once. Sequencing used peripheral blood. These receptors were taken from a woman aged 40-49 years with acute or convalescent COVID-19.

As to this clone: Other DNA sequences within the sample encode an identical CDR3. V usage is TRBV4-1 and J usage is TRBJ1-5, with D maybe TRBD1 (5 bases). Germline V gene data show CDR1 as MGHRA and CDR2 as YSYEKL. The CDR3 length is 15 residues. Trimming left V 0 bases short and J 3 bases short, with 9 bases between. CDR3 loop: CASSQEEGSNQPQHF. The CDR3, as DNA: TGCGCCAGCAGCCAAGAGGAGGGGTCCAATCAGCCCCAGCATTTT.

Only one count was recorded for this clone. The rearrangement joins TRBV12-5 to TRBJ1-6; 7 bases line up with TRBD1. The CDR3 length is 17 residues. The V gene's germline CDR1 is LGHNT and CDR2 FRNRAP. With 1 base clipped from V and 8 bases from J, the junction kept 11 bases outside the gene matches. The CDR3 protein is CASGLALTRDSHSPLHF. CDR3 DNA: TGTGCTAGTGGTTTGGCCCTTACCCGGGACAGTCATTCACCCCTCCACTTT.

This clone appeared once. The V gene is TRBV12-3 or TRBV12-4, the J gene TRBJ1-1; possibly TRBD1 for D (5 bases). This CDR3 region has 11 residues. Trimming stripped 3 bases from V and 6 bases from J, with 5 bases between. CDR3 loop: CASSLTAEAFF. In DNA, the CDR3 is TGTGCCAGCAGTTTGACAGCTGAAGCTTTCTTT.

The J gene is TRBJ1-6, the V gene TRBV12-5, with TRBD1 matching over 9 bases. This CDR3 has 17 amino acids. V lost 0 bases to trimming and J lost 7 bases; unmatched junction nucleotides: 7. Germline V lookup: CDR1 LGHNT, CDR2 FRNRAP. The CDR3 is CASGLVLAGTGNSPLHF. The CDR3, as DNA: TGTGCTAGTGGTTTGGTTCTCGCCGGGACAGGGAATTCACCCCTCCACTTT.

This clone appeared a single time. The chain uses TRBV28 and TRBJ1-2, with unresolved D. From germline, CDR1 is MDHEN and CDR2 SYDVKM. The CDR3 covers 13 residues. The ends were cut back, 6 bases at V and 2 bases at J, with 10 bases in the middle. The DNA for the CDR3 is TGTGCCAGCAGACATTCCAAAAACTATGGCTACACCTTC. Translated, it gives CASRHSKNYGYTF.

Here the CDR3 reads CASSRKGQGASVNNSPLHF. CDR3 bases: TGCGCCAGCAGCAGGAAGGGACAGGGGGCTTCTGTGAATAATTCACCCCTCCACTTT. The J gene is TRBJ1-6, the V gene TRBV5-1; 12 bases are a match to TRBD1. V shed 4 bases, J shed 5 bases, and the junction held 13 bases outside the gene matches. CDR1 and CDR2 (germline): SGHRS, YFSETQ. The CDR3 is made up of 19 amino acids.

The chain has TRBV29-1 and TRBJ2-3; TRBD2 matches at 8 bases. J lost 4 bases, V lost 5 bases, and 8 bases had no gene match. The germline CDR1 and CDR2 sequences are SQVTM and ANQGSEA. CDR3 length: 14 amino acids. CDR3 DNA sequence: TGCAGCGTTATAGCGGGAATCACAGCAGATACGCAGTATTTT. The encoded protein is CSVIAGITADTQYF.

The chain uses TRBV6-6 and TRBJ1-2, with TRBD1 identical over 8 bases. Germline V gives CDR1 MNHNY, CDR2 SVGAGI (reference sequence). Losses at the gene ends were 2 bases for V and 5 bases for J; bases not matched to a gene: 10. This CDR3 is 16 amino acids long. CDR3 in amino acids: CASSYATRDRQYGYTF. The CDR3 region has the DNA TGTGCCAGCAGTTACGCAACCCGGGACAGGCAGTATGGCTACACCTTC.

The J gene is TRBJ1-2, the V gene TRBV4-1; no reliable D call. The CDR3 extends over 15 amino acids. The germline V and J ends were trimmed by 1 base and 8 bases, with 17 bases remaining between them. Germline loops: CDR1 MGHRA, CDR2 YSYEKL. CDR3 DNA: TGCGCCAGCAGCCAAGGAGCGGCTCAGATTGGAGGCTACACCTTC. Its protein is CASSQGAAQIGGYTF.

This sequence joins TRBV5-6 and TRBJ2-7; no reliable D call. The V gene lost 1 base and the J gene lost 2 bases, with 13 bases spanning the gap. Germline lookup yields CDR1 SGHDT and CDR2 YYEEEE. The CDR3 is made up of 15 amino acids. The CDR3 is CASSLKLSMAYEQYV. In DNA form, the CDR3 reads TGTGCCAGCAGCTTGAAACTTAGCATGGCCTACGAGCAGTACGTC.

Written as DNA, the CDR3 is TGTGCCAGCAGCCGGGCGCCGGGGACTAGCGGGGGGGGTACCACAGATACGCAGTATTTT. It specifies CASSRAPGTSGGGTTDTQYF. The chain joins TRBV4-2 to TRBJ2-3; 16 bases agree with TRBD2. The V gene's germline CDR1 is LGHNA and CDR2 YNFKEQ. The CDR3 length is 20 residues. J lost 2 bases, V lost 4 bases, and 12 bases had no gene match.

The V and J genes are TRBV5-1 and TRBJ1-2; 8 nucleotides align to TRBD1. The CDR3 sequence is 17 residues long. The V segment lost 0 bases and the J segment 6 bases; nucleotides outside the gene matches: 13. Looked up from germline, CDR1 is SGHRS and CDR2 is YFSETQ. The chain's CDR3 is CASSLDFAQGVRDGYTF. In nucleotides, the CDR3 is TGCGCCAGCAGCTTGGATTTTGCACAGGGGGTTAGAGATGGCTACACCTTC.

A single count supports this clone. This chain joins TRBV9 and TRBJ1-1, with 7 bases identical to TRBD1. J was trimmed by 5 bases and V by 3 bases; bases with no gene match: 10. Germline V CDR1 and CDR2: SGDLS, YYNGEE. The CDR3 consists of 15 residues. CDR3 sequence reads: CASSGTGIRGTEAFF. CDR3 coding DNA: TGTGCCAGCAGCGGGACAGGCATCAGAGGGACTGAAGCTTTCTTT.

The V call is TRBV7-8, the J call TRBJ1-6; a weak D match, TRBD1 (5 bases). Germline V lookup: CDR1 SGHVS, CDR2 FQNEAQ. The V end was cut by 5 bases, the J end by 9 bases, with 20 bases between. The CDR3 has 16 amino acids. The CDR3 protein is CASSLEGRHGLSPLHF. As DNA, the CDR3 is TGTGCCAGCAGCCTAGAGGGGCGGCATGGCCTTTCACCCCTCCACTTT.

The chain carries TRBV18 and TRBJ1-1, with 10 bases identical to TRBD1. V gave up 2 bases and J gave up 2 bases; unmatched junction bases: 5. The CDR3 covers 16 residues. Germline lookup yields CDR1 KGHSH and CDR2 LQKENI. The CDR3 protein is CASSPAGTGVNTEAFF. CDR3 coding DNA: TGTGCCAGCTCACCAGCAGGGACAGGGGTTAACACTGAAGCTTTCTTT.

V gene TRBV15 combines with J gene TRBJ2-7; D uncertain. The germline CDR1 and CDR2 sequences are LNHNV and YYDKDF (reference sequence). V was clipped by 0 bases and J by 0 bases, with 9 bases between them. The CDR3 runs to 15 residues. The CDR3: CATSRDRRSSYEQYV. CDR3 coding DNA: TGTGCCACCAGCAGAGATAGAAGGAGCTCCTACGAGCAGTACGTC.

The chain couples TRBV18 to TRBJ2-6; D call uncertain. V was cut by 1 base and J by 2 bases, with 6 bases left in between. Per the germline V gene, CDR1 is KGHSH and CDR2 is LQKENI. CDR3 length: 15 residues. This CDR3 is CASSPLATGANVLTF. In nucleotides, the CDR3 is TGTGCCAGCTCACCACTGGCAACTGGGGCCAACGTCCTGACTTTC. The full variable domain, in which reference TRBV18 and TRBJ2-6 provide the parts outside the CDR3, is NAGVMQNPRHLVRRRGQEARLRCSPMKGHSHVYWYRQLPEEGLKFMVYLQKENIIDESGMPKERFSAEFPKEGPSILRIQQVVRGDSAAYFCASSPLATGANVLTFGAGSRLTVL.

This chain joins TRBV25-1 and TRBJ2-1; tentative D call: TRBD1 (7 bases). Between the trimmed V and J ends, which lost 1 base and 0 bases, there was a span of 16 bases. The CDR3 is made up of 18 amino acids. In germline, CDR1 is MGHDK, CDR2 SYGVNS. DNA for the CDR3: TGTGCCAGCAGTGAATTGGAGGGGGCGTTAAGCTCCTACAATGAGCAGTTCTTC. Translated: CASSELEGALSSYNEQFF.

V and J are TRBV18 and TRBJ1-1, with 11 bases identical to TRBD1. J gave up 5 bases and V 6 bases, and 11 bases lay outside the gene matches. In germline, CDR1 is KGHSH, CDR2 LQKENI. The CDR3 covers 16 residues. The chain's CDR3 is CASSPPAGTGGTEAFF. The CDR3 DNA sequence: TGTGCCAGCTCCCCCCCGGCCGGGACAGGGGGGACTGAAGCTTTCTTT.

CDR3 amino acids: CSGRDRNYGYTF. The CDR3 DNA reads TGCAGCGGGCGGGACAGGAACTATGGCTACACCTTC. The rearrangement links TRBV29-1 to TRBJ1-2; 8 bases line up with TRBD1. The V segment lost 7 bases and the J segment 2 bases; nucleotides outside the gene matches: 3. The germline gives CDR1 SQVTM, CDR2 ANQGSEA. The length of the CDR3 is 12 residues.

The chain uses TRBV12-5 and TRBJ1-5; TRBD1 matches 8 bases. The CDR3 contains 14 residues. Germline loops: CDR1 LGHNT, CDR2 FRNRAP. Trimming cost V 6 bases and J 8 bases; bases outside gene matches: 9. The CDR3 nucleotides are TGTGCTAGTGGGCTTGGACAGGGTGAAAAGCCCCAGCATTTT. This sequence encodes CASGLGQGEKPQHF.

The chain is built from TRBV11-2 and TRBJ2-3; 11 nucleotides line up with TRBD1. The CDR3 covers 14 residues. Germline CDR1 reads SGHAT; CDR2 reads FQNNGV. The trim removed 4 bases at V and 4 bases at J, leaving 1 base unmatched. CDR3 sequence: CASSWGQGADTQYF. The CDR3 DNA sequence: TGTGCCAGCAGCTGGGGACAGGGGGCAGATACGCAGTATTTT.

This clone came up once. The chain recombines TRBV5-1 with TRBJ2-5, with D perhaps matching TRBD1 (6 bases). CDR1 and CDR2 (germline): SGHRS, YFSETQ. V was trimmed by 4 bases and J by 5 bases, leaving 15 bases between them. The CDR3 loop spans 14 amino acids. The CDR3 coding sequence is TGCGCCAGCAGCAGGGGGATACTAGGGGAGACCCAGTACTTC. Translating it yields CASSRGILGETQYF.

The rearrangement joins TRBV7-8 to TRBJ2-3; D possibly corresponds to TRBD2 (5 bases). Germline assignment: CDR1 SGHVS and CDR2 FQNEAQ. This CDR3 region has 15 residues. Trimming cost V 3 bases and J 6 bases, with 16 bases left between them. CDR3 region: CASSLQAVGGDTQYF. CDR3 DNA sequence: TGTGCCAGCAGCTTGCAAGCGGTGGGTGGGGATACGCAGTATTTT.

The chain recombines TRBV3-1 (or the pseudogene TRBV3-2) with TRBJ2-1, with 7 bases fitting TRBD1. The CDR3 is 15 amino acids. The V gene's germline CDR1 is LGHDT and CDR2 YNNKEL (reference sequence). V trimming: 5 bases; J trimming: 0 bases; junction bases outside the gene matches: 4. CDR3 DNA: TGTGCCAGCAGCTTACAGGGGAGCTCCTACAATGAGCAGTTCTTC. Amino acid sequence: CASSLQGSSYNEQFF.

The rearrangement joins TRBV7-8 to TRBJ2-5, with 9 positions matching TRBD2. Germline-derived CDR1 and CDR2 are SGHVS and FQNEAQ. CDR3 length: 16 amino acids. V gave up 1 base and J gave up 3 bases; unmatched junction bases: 6. The CDR3 here is CASSLDRRGGKETQYF. CDR3 DNA: TGTGCCAGCAGCTTAGATAGGCGGGGGGGGAAAGAGACCCAGTACTTC.

V usage is TRBV6-1 and J usage is TRBJ1-2; 7 bases map to TRBD1. V dropped 1 base and J dropped 4; count of bases not matched to a gene: 3. Per germline, CDR1 MNHNS and CDR2 SASEGT. The CDR3 spans 14 residues. The CDR3 sequence is CASSEGTGPYGYTF. In nucleotides, the CDR3 is TGTGCCAGCAGTGAAGGGACAGGACCCTATGGCTACACCTTC.

V is TRBV5-1 and J is TRBJ1-2, with TRBD1 matching over 12 bases. Losses at the gene ends were 4 bases for V and 5 bases for J; bases not matched to a gene: 9. This CDR3 is built from 16 residues. Per the germline V gene, CDR1 is SGHRS and CDR2 is YFSETQ. The CDR3, as DNA: TGCGCCAGCAGCCTGAAAGGGACAGGGGGCTATTATGGCTACACCTTC. It yields the protein CASSLKGTGGYYGYTF.